What follows are 10 T cell receptor beta chains derived from one specimen sequenced in a study of cytomegalovirus exposure and HLA in healthy donors. Primers: 60 Vbeta forward and 13 Jbeta reverse. TCRdb keeps only in-frame clones here, not all; method: immunoSEQ multiplex PCR. The table records around 150,000 clones, over 60% of them present only once. Sequenced sample: PBMCs. All receptors come from a woman in her forties or fifties in good health and CMV-seropositive.

The chain is built from TRBV18 and TRBJ2-7; 8 bases are shared with TRBD2. Germline trimming cut 3 bases from V and 6 bases from J; bases unmatched to any gene: 10. Germline CDR1 is KGHSH and CDR2 is LQKENI. There are 15 residues in the CDR3. The CDR3 DNA sequence: TGTGCCAGCTCACCCCCGGGACTAGATCGCTCCGAGCAGTACTTC. It codes for CASSPPGLDRSEQYF. Looking up the rest from reference TRBV18 and TRBJ2-7 gives the full variable domain: NAGVMQNPRHLVRRRGQEARLRCSPMKGHSHVYWYRQLPEEGLKFMVYLQKENIIDESGMPKERFSAEFPKEGPSILRIQQVVRGDSAAYFCASSPPGLDRSEQYFGPGTRLTVT.

The rearrangement joins TRBV6-1 to TRBJ2-5, with TRBD1 as a possible D gene (5 bases). The CDR3 spans 14 residues. The germline V and J ends were trimmed by 6 bases and 3 bases, with 14 bases remaining between them. Looked up from germline, CDR1 is MNHNS and CDR2 is SASEGT. CDR3 coding DNA: TGTGCCAGCAGAGACAGAGAACCTAAAGAGACCCAGTACTTC. It yields the protein CASRDREPKETQYF.

This chain links TRBV5-1 with TRBJ2-7, with a tentative D call TRBD1 (5 bases). The CDR3 has 13 residues. Trimming left V 0 bases short and J 7 bases short, with 11 bases between. The germline V gene encodes CDR1 SGHRS and CDR2 YFSETQ. Written as DNA, the CDR3 is TGCGCCAGCAGCTTGGCAGGGCCTCAGGAGCAGTACTTC. Translating it yields CASSLAGPQEQYF. Using reference TRBV5-1 and TRBJ2-7 for the parts outside the CDR3, the full variable domain is KAGVTQTPRYLIKTRGQQVTLSCSPISGHRSVSWYQQTPGQGLQFLFEYFSETQRNKGNFPGRFSGRQFSNSRSEMNVSTLELGDSALYLCASSLAGPQEQYFGPGTRLTVT.

The chain is built from TRBV4-2 and TRBJ2-7; D is possibly TRBD2 (6 bases). Germline CDR1 is LGHNA and CDR2 is YNFKEQ. The length of the CDR3 is 15 residues. The V and J ends lost 0 bases and 2 bases respectively, with 11 bases between them. CDR3 sequence: CASSQDRGGTYEQYF. The CDR3 DNA reads as TGTGCCAGCAGCCAAGATAGGGGCGGGACCTACGAGCAGTACTTC.

The genes are TRBV2 and TRBJ1-4, with 7 bases identical to TRBD1. CDR3 length equals 14 residues. J gave up 5 bases and V 6 bases, and 6 bases lay outside the gene matches. The germline CDR1 and CDR2 sequences are SNHLY and FYNNEI. CDR3 DNA: TGTGCCAGCAGCCCAGGACAGGTCAATGAAAAACTGTTTTTT. This encodes CASSPGQVNEKLFF. Using reference TRBV2 and TRBJ1-4 for the parts outside the CDR3, the full variable domain is EPEVTQTPSHQVTQMGQEVILRCVPISNHLYFYWYRQILGQKVEFLVSFYNNEISEKSEIFDDQFSVERPDGSNFTLKIRSTKLEDSAMYFCASSPGQVNEKLFFGSGTQLSVL.

CDR3 region: CASSLAPGGTDTQYF. CDR3 nucleotide sequence: TGTGCCAGCAGCTTAGCCCCCGGGGGCACAGATACGCAGTATTTT. The chain joins TRBV7-9 to TRBJ2-3, with a tentative D call TRBD2 (5 bases). Germline values: CDR1 SEHNR, CDR2 FQNEAQ (reference sequence). The CDR3 runs to 15 residues. V shed 0 bases and J shed 1 base, with 8 bases lying between them.

The rearrangement uses TRBV10-1 and TRBJ1-4; tentative D call: TRBD1 (5 bases). V gave up 8 bases and J gave up 7 bases, with 11 bases separating them. This CDR3 comprises 12 residues. From germline, CDR1 is WNHNN and CDR2 SYGVQD (reference sequence). For the CDR3, the DNA is TGCGCCAGCGGTGGGGGGGGTGAAAAACTGTTTTTT. It yields the protein CASGGGGEKLFF.

The V call is TRBV4-3, the J call TRBJ2-3; 9 bases are a match to TRBD2. V trimming: 4 bases; J trimming: 2 bases; junction bases outside the gene matches: 4. The CDR3 length is 15 residues. Germline CDR1 LGHNA, CDR2 YSLEER. In DNA, the CDR3 is TGCGCCAGCAGCCTCAGCGGGGGGCTCACAGATACGCAGTATTTT. Translation gives CASSLSGGLTDTQYF.

The rearrangement uses TRBV5-1 and TRBJ1-1, with 7 bases identical to TRBD1. The CDR3 is 15 amino acids. V shed 0 bases, J shed 5 bases, and the junction held 7 bases outside the gene matches. Germline V gives CDR1 SGHRS, CDR2 YFSETQ. The CDR3 sequence is CASSLEGGAGTEAFF. Written as DNA, the CDR3 is TGCGCCAGCAGCTTGGAAGGGGGCGCGGGGACTGAAGCTTTCTTT. The variable domain in full, with the rest retrieved from reference TRBV5-1 and TRBJ1-1, is KAGVTQTPRYLIKTRGQQVTLSCSPISGHRSVSWYQQTPGQGLQFLFEYFSETQRNKGNFPGRFSGRQFSNSRSEMNVSTLELGDSALYLCASSLEGGAGTEAFFGQGTRLTVV.

V is TRBV29-1 and J is TRBJ1-2; tentative D call: TRBD1 (6 bases). Trimming removed 6 bases at V and 4 bases at J, with 18 bases between. Germline V lookup: CDR1 SQVTM, CDR2 ANQGSEA. CDR3 length: 14 amino acids. Here the CDR3 reads CSVTPSGGAYGYTF. The CDR3 nucleotides are TGCAGCGTCACCCCTAGCGGGGGCGCCTATGGCTACACCTTC.